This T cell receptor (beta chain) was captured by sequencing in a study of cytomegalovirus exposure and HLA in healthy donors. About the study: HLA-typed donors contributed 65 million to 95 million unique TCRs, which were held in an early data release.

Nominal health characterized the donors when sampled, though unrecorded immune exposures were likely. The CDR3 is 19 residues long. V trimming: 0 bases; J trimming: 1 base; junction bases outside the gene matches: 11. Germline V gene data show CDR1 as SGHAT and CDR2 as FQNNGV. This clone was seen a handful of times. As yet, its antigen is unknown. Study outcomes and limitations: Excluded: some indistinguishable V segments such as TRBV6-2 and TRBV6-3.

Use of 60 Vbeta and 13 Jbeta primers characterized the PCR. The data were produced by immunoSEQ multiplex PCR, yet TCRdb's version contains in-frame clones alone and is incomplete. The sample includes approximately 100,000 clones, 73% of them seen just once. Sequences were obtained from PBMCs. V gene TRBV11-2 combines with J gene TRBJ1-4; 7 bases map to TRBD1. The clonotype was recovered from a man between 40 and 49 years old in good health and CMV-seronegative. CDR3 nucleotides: TGTGCCAGCAGCTTAGATCGTGGCAGGGGGAGGAAAACTAATGAAAAACTGTTTTTT. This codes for CASSLDRGRGRKTNEKLFF. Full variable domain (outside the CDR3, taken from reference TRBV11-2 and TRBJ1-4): EAGVAQSPRYKIIEKRQSVAFWCNPISGHATLYWYQQILGQGPKLLIQFQNNGVVDDSQLPKDRFSAERLKGVDSTLKIQPAKLEDSAVYLCASSLDRGRGRKTNEKLFFGSGTQLSVL.